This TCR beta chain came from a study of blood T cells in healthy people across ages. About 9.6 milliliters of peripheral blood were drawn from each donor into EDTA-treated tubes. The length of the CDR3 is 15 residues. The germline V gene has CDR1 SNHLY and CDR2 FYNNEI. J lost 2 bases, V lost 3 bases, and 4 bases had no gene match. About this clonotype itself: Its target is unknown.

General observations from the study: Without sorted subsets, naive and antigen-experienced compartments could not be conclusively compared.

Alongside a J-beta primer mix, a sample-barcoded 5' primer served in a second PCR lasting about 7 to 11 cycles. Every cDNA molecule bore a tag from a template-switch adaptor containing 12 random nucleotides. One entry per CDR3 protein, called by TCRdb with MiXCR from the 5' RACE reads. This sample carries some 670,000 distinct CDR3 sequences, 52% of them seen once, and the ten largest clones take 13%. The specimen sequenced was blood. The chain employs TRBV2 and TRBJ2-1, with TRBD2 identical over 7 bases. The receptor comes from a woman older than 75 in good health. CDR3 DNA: TGTGCCAGCAGTGAGCGGGAGCTAACCTACAATGAGCAGTTCTTC. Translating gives CASSERELTYNEQFF.